Following are 30 T cell receptor beta chains from one sample sequenced in a study of blood T cell repertoires in COVID-19 (dated by TCRdb to 2020 to 2021). Library preparation was by the immunoSEQ multiplex PCR assay. The source is immuneACCESS, and TCRdb retained only in-frame sequences with V and J called. Part of the clones is not carried over; for the studies checked, unresolved V genes explain less than half of this, and the remainder is unexplained. Here the sample has 95,000 to 150,000 clones; around 87% occur a single time. The leading ten clones occupy around 2.1% of the sample. The sample comprised peripheral blood. All receptors derive from a woman aged 45-65 years with acute or convalescent COVID-19.

V usage is TRBV18 and J usage is TRBJ1-4; 10 bases line up with TRBD1. V was clipped by 6 bases and J by 8 bases; unmatched bases: 6. The CDR3 totals 14 residues. Germline V gene sequence: CDR1 KGHSH, CDR2 LQKENI. The CDR3 nucleotides read TGTGCCAGCTCCCCCGGGACAGGGGTGGAAAAACTGTTTTTT. It translates to CASSPGTGVEKLFF.

V and J are TRBV7-2 and TRBJ1-4, with 12 bases fitting TRBD1. Looked up from germline, CDR1 is SGHTA and CDR2 is FQGNSA. The junction had 14 bases not matched to a gene; V was cut back by 5 bases and J by 7 bases. CDR3 length: 18 amino acids. CDR3 in amino acids: CASSQTGTGGFYREKLFF. The CDR3 DNA reads as TGTGCCAGCAGCCAGACCGGGACAGGGGGCTTCTACCGTGAAAAACTGTTTTTT.

The chain joins TRBV11-2 to TRBJ2-1, with TRBD2 as a possible D gene (6 bases). CDR3 length equals 13 residues. Per the germline V gene, CDR1 is SGHAT and CDR2 is FQNNGV. CDR3 residues: CGAQTDYMGEQFF. In DNA form, the CDR3 reads TGTGGCGCCCAGACGGACTACATGGGGGAGCAGTTCTTC.

This chain connects TRBV11-2 to TRBJ1-1; D is unresolved. Trimming shortened V by 0 bases and J by 1 base, and 9 bases separated the two germline ends. The CDR3 loop spans 15 amino acids. The germline CDR1 and CDR2 sequences are SGHAT and FQNNGV. Here the CDR3 DNA reads TGTGCCAGCAGCTTAGAACCGGGTCCGAACACTGAAGCTTTCTTT. This codes for CASSLEPGPNTEAFF.

The genes are TRBV4-1 and TRBJ1-2; no definite D call. The V end lost 0 bases, the J end lost 7 bases, and 9 bases lay between the germline ends. From germline, CDR1 is MGHRA and CDR2 YSYEKL. CDR3 length: 13 residues. The chain's CDR3 is CASSQDSSLGYTF. CDR3 nucleotide sequence: TGCGCCAGCAGCCAAGATAGCAGCCTTGGCTACACCTTC.

The CDR3 sequence: CASTGTGGAKEEVYEQYF. The CDR3 DNA reads TGTGCCAGCACCGGGACAGGGGGCGCGAAGGAGGAAGTCTACGAGCAGTACTTC. The gene calls are TRBV6-4 and TRBJ2-7; TRBD1 matches 12 bases. The germline gives CDR1 MRHNA, CDR2 SNTAGT. With V trimmed by 7 bases and J by 3 bases, 16 bases remained unmatched. The CDR3 runs to 18 residues.

CDR3 sequence: CAWSVYKNTEAFF. The CDR3 DNA follows: TGTGCCTGGAGTGTATACAAGAACACTGAAGCTTTCTTT. The chain uses TRBV30 and TRBJ1-1, with D uncertain. Germline CDR1 is GTSNPN and CDR2 is SVGIG (reference sequence). V was clipped by 0 bases and J by 1 base, with 6 bases between them. CDR3 length equals 13 residues.

The chain is built from TRBV24-1 and TRBJ1-1; tentative D call: TRBD1 (5 bases). The V and J ends lost 5 bases and 4 bases respectively, with 16 bases between them. This CDR3 spans 15 amino acids. Germline loops: CDR1 KGHDR, CDR2 SFDVKD. The CDR3 sequence: CATSVVRTGGTEAFF. The CDR3 DNA follows: TGTGCCACCAGTGTAGTAAGGACCGGGGGCACTGAAGCTTTCTTT.

CDR3 nucleotides: TGTGCCAGCAGCTTAGTGCCGGGAGCCTACGAGCAGTACTTC. Translation gives CASSLVPGAYEQYF. The chain has TRBV7-2 and TRBJ2-7, with D possibly being TRBD2 (6 bases). The germline V gene has CDR1 SGHTA and CDR2 FQGNSA. The CDR3 is made up of 14 amino acids. V was cut by 1 base and J by 2 bases, with 9 bases left in between.

The sample holds one count of this clone. CDR3 in DNA: TGTGCCAGCAGCTTATGGACAGACATAGAAGCTTTCTTT. Translated, it gives CASSLWTDIEAFF. This sequence joins TRBV7-2 and TRBJ1-1, with D possibly being TRBD1 (6 bases). The CDR3 extends over 13 amino acids. Trimming took off 2 bases at V and 8 bases at J, with 12 bases between the two ends. Per germline, CDR1 SGHTA and CDR2 FQGNSA.

The CDR3 sequence is CASSQILETQYF. For the CDR3, the DNA is TGTGCCAGCAGCCAAATTCTAGAGACCCAGTACTTC. The gene calls are TRBV14 and TRBJ2-5, with D hard to call. CDR1 is SGHDN, CDR2 FVKESK, per germline. The CDR3 length is 12 residues. Deletions cut 2 bases from V and 4 bases from J, with 5 bases between.

This clone was observed a handful of times. The chain uses TRBV24-1 and TRBJ1-4; D ambiguous. From germline, CDR1 is KGHDR and CDR2 SFDVKD. V lost 6 bases to trimming and J lost 0 bases, with 13 bases between them. This CDR3 contains 16 residues. CDR3 in amino acids: CATSTAIGATNEKLFF. CDR3 nucleotide sequence: TGTGCCACCAGTACCGCGATCGGGGCAACTAATGAAAAACTGTTTTTT.

V is TRBV2 and J is TRBJ2-7; 8 nucleotides align to TRBD1. After removal of 2 bases from V and 9 bases from J, the junction contained 12 bases not matched to a gene. Per the germline V gene, CDR1 is SNHLY and CDR2 is FYNNEI. The CDR3 loop spans 15 amino acids. The CDR3 DNA reads TGTGCCAGCAGTGAACAGGGGGCGGGTAGGTCGGGGCAGTACTTC. Amino acids: CASSEQGAGRSGQYF.

The V gene is TRBV7-2, the J gene TRBJ1-2, with a possible D match to TRBD1 (6 bases). Trimming removed 5 bases from V and 8 bases from J, with 21 bases in between. The CDR3 sequence is 15 residues long. Germline CDR1 reads SGHTA; CDR2 reads FQGNSA. The CDR3, as DNA: TGTGCCAGCAGCCCCACTATGGGGGGGGCTTGGGGCTACACCTTC. It is translated as CASSPTMGGAWGYTF. The full variable domain, with the rest looked up from reference TRBV7-2 and TRBJ1-2, is GAGVSQSPSNKVTEKGKDVELRCDPISGHTALYWYRQSLGQGLEFLIYFQGNSAPDKSGLPSDRFSAERTGGSVSTLTIQRTQQEDSAVYLCASSPTMGGAWGYTFGSGTRLTVV.

The gene calls are TRBV6-6 and TRBJ1-6; D is perhaps TRBD1 (5 bases). The CDR3 contains 15 residues. Germline loops: CDR1 MNHNY, CDR2 SVGAGI (reference sequence). The V end was cut by 4 bases, the J end by 6 bases, with 13 bases between. The CDR3 protein is CASSSTTGGNSPLHF. The CDR3, as DNA: TGTGCCAGCAGTTCTACGACGGGGGGTAATTCACCCCTCCACTTT.

The chain is built from TRBV5-6 and TRBJ2-2; TRBD2 aligns across 7 bases. Germline assignment: CDR1 SGHDT and CDR2 YYEEEE. V dropped 0 bases and J dropped 7; count of bases not matched to a gene: 3. The CDR3 contains 14 residues. DNA of the CDR3: TGTGCCAGCAGCTTGGCGGGGAGGGGCGGGGAGCTGTTTTTT. It encodes CASSLAGRGGELFF.

The CDR3 sequence: CASSGRQGRSGYTF. CDR3 DNA: TGTGCCAGCAGCGGACGACAGGGGCGCAGCGGCTACACCTTC. This rearrangement joins TRBV9 to TRBJ1-2; TRBD1 aligns across 8 bases. Germline CDR1 and CDR2: SGDLS and YYNGEE. J gave up 8 bases and V 3 bases, and 9 bases lay outside the gene matches. The CDR3 length is 14 residues.

This clone was counted only a few times. V gene TRBV4-3 combines with J gene TRBJ2-3; 12 bases fit TRBD2. The CDR3 is 16 residues long. Per germline, CDR1 LGHNA and CDR2 YSLEER. J lost 4 bases, V lost 0 bases, and 2 bases had no gene match. CDR3 region: CASSQDLAGGPDTQYF. The CDR3 DNA follows: TGCGCCAGCAGCCAAGATCTAGCGGGGGGGCCAGATACGCAGTATTTT.

This clone has just one count. The chain combines TRBV10-3 with TRBJ1-1; perhaps TRBD1 as D (5 bases). In germline, CDR1 is ENHRY, CDR2 SYGVKD. Trimming took 6 bases from V and 3 from J, leaving 17 bases between them. CDR3 length: 15 amino acids. The CDR3: CAISIKGQPDTEAFF. DNA for the CDR3: TGTGCCATCAGCATCAAGGGGCAGCCAGACACTGAAGCTTTCTTT.

V is TRBV18 and J is TRBJ2-1; 9 bases agree with TRBD1. This CDR3 region has 16 residues. V was pared by 2 bases and J by 0 bases, with 2 bases of the junction left unmatched. The germline V gene encodes CDR1 KGHSH and CDR2 LQKENI. DNA for the CDR3: TGTGCCAGCTCACCAGAACAGGGGGCCTCCTACAATGAGCAGTTCTTC. It is translated as CASSPEQGASYNEQFF.

V gene TRBV5-1 combines with J gene TRBJ2-7; 10 bases map to TRBD2. The CDR3 extends over 15 amino acids. V was clipped by 1 base and J by 4 bases; unmatched bases: 5. Per the germline V gene, CDR1 is SGHRS and CDR2 is YFSETQ. The CDR3: CASSLITSGIYEQYF. CDR3 nucleotides: TGCGCCAGCAGCTTGATCACTAGCGGGATTTACGAGCAGTACTTC.

A few counts support this clone. The chain couples TRBV19 to TRBJ2-6; TRBD1 might be the D (6 bases). This CDR3 has 15 amino acids. V was shortened by 10 bases and J by 4 bases, with 17 bases between the two germline ends. Germline lookup yields CDR1 LNHDA and CDR2 SQIVND (reference sequence). Here the CDR3 reads CATTRQAYGANVLTF. The CDR3 DNA follows: TGTGCCACAACTCGACAGGCTTACGGGGCCAACGTCCTGACTTTC.

In its sample, this clone was seen once. The chain couples TRBV10-3 to TRBJ1-1, with 11 bases fitting TRBD1. V was clipped by 5 bases and J by 8 bases; unmatched bases: 10. The CDR3 contains 15 residues. Per the germline V gene, CDR1 is ENHRY and CDR2 is SYGVKD. As DNA, the CDR3 is TGTGCCATCAGTCCTGTCCCGGGACAGGGGGGGGAAGCTTTCTTT. Amino acid sequence: CAISPVPGQGGEAFF.

The chain combines TRBV3-1 (or the pseudogene TRBV3-2) with TRBJ1-1, with D maybe TRBD1 (6 bases). The CDR3 runs to 14 residues. Trimming removed 4 bases at V and 6 bases at J, with 15 bases between. Germline V lookup: CDR1 LGHDT, CDR2 YNNKEL (reference sequence). CDR3 protein: CASSPTRQVPEAFF. The CDR3 bases are TGTGCCAGCAGCCCGACCCGACAGGTCCCTGAAGCTTTCTTT.

The chain has TRBV19 and TRBJ1-2, with D possibly being TRBD1 (5 bases). Germline assignment: CDR1 LNHDA and CDR2 SQIVND (reference sequence). The CDR3 is 16 amino acids. Trimming took 6 bases from V and 3 from J, leaving 20 bases between them. In DNA, the CDR3 is TGTGCCAGTAGCCCCACAGGTCCCGGGAGCGACTATGGCTACACCTTC. The encoded protein is CASSPTGPGSDYGYTF.

The J gene is TRBJ2-2, the V gene TRBV6-5; TRBD1 matches at 8 bases. With V trimmed by 6 bases and J by 9 bases, 3 bases remained unmatched. This CDR3 contains 12 residues. Per germline, CDR1 MNHEY and CDR2 SVGAGI. The CDR3 loop reads CASSAGGWELFF. DNA of the CDR3: TGTGCCAGCAGCGCAGGGGGCTGGGAGCTGTTTTTT.

The chain recombines TRBV7-3 with TRBJ2-3; TRBD1 is a possible D gene (6 bases). Germline V gene lookup returns CDR1 SGHTA and CDR2 FQGTGA. The CDR3 consists of 13 residues. The germline V and J ends were trimmed by 4 bases and 5 bases, with 10 bases remaining between them. CDR3 sequence: CASSSRGGDTQYF. Here the CDR3 DNA reads TGTGCCAGCAGCTCCAGGGGCGGAGATACGCAGTATTTT.

The chain recombines TRBV5-1 with TRBJ2-5, with 14 bases aligning to TRBD2. The CDR3 length is 17 residues. Germline V gene data show CDR1 as SGHRS and CDR2 as YFSETQ. Losses at the gene ends were 4 bases for V and 1 base for J; bases not matched to a gene: 6. The CDR3 here is CASSPGLAGGSQETQYF. CDR3 DNA: TGCGCCAGCAGCCCCGGACTAGCGGGGGGATCCCAAGAGACCCAGTACTTC. The whole variable domain, filled in from reference TRBV5-1 and TRBJ2-5, reads KAGVTQTPRYLIKTRGQQVTLSCSPISGHRSVSWYQQTPGQGLQFLFEYFSETQRNKGNFPGRFSGRQFSNSRSEMNVSTLELGDSALYLCASSPGLAGGSQETQYFGPGTRLLVL.

Worth noting for this clone: The sample holds other DNA sequences that translate to the same CDR3. The chain uses TRBV20-1 and TRBJ2-7; 8 bases map to TRBD2. V dropped 5 bases and J dropped 5; count of bases not matched to a gene: 2. The CDR3 extends over 11 amino acids. The germline V gene encodes CDR1 DFQATT and CDR2 SNEGSKA (reference sequence). The CDR3 reads CSASSGHEQYF. CDR3 DNA: TGCAGTGCTTCTAGCGGGCACGAGCAGTACTTC.

This clone was counted at least ten times. Here the CDR3 DNA reads TGCGCCAGCAGCGTCAAGGTTGCAGGCAGAAAAGCTTTCTTT. Translated: CASSVKVAGRKAFF. This chain uses TRBV4-3 with TRBJ1-1; no definite D call. This CDR3 has 14 residues. V gave up 5 bases and J gave up 9 bases, with 19 bases separating them. The germline V gene encodes CDR1 LGHNA and CDR2 YSLEER.